These T cell receptor beta chains were read from a single sample in a study of blood T cell repertoires in COVID-19. The method was immunoSEQ multiplex PCR; TCRdb's version includes in-frame clones alone and lacks a portion of them. This repertoire shows 150,000 to 200,000 clones, around 89% found once; its top ten account for approximately 2.1%. The sequencing input was peripheral blood. These receptors originate from a man aged 45-60 years who had recovered from COVID-19. CDR3s include the opening cysteine and the closing phenylalanine or tryptophan. D genes are given only for firm matches. The listing skips clone size in some rows; elsewhere it reads once, few, many or a size class.

TRBV2	TRBJ1-4	NA	NA	CASQTAKYEKLFF	TGTGCCAGCCAGACAGCCAAATATGAAAAACTGTTTTTT
TRBV6-1	TRBJ1-6	NA	TRBD1	CASSEVGGGYSPLHF	TGTGCCAGCAGTGAAGTCGGAGGGGGCTATTCACCCCTCCACTTT
TRBV7-2	TRBJ2-5	once	TRBD1	CASSTGQGGETQYF	TGTGCCAGCAGCACAGGACAGGGAGGAGAGACCCAGTACTTC
TRBV3-1/TRBV3-2	TRBJ1-2	NA	NA	CASSQDTAGYGYTF	TGTGCCAGCAGCCAAGATACAGCGGGGTATGGCTACACCTTC
TRBV19	TRBJ1-5	NA	TRBD1	CASSSGTARGDNQPQHF	TGTGCCAGTAGTTCGGGGACAGCAAGGGGGGACAATCAGCCCCAGCATTTT
TRBV7-6	TRBJ2-5	NA	NA	CASSPGGQSGETQYF	TGTGCCAGCAGCCCCGGGGGTCAGTCGGGAGAGACCCAGTACTTC
TRBV11-1	TRBJ2-5	NA	TRBD1	CASSRDRKETQYF	TGTGCCAGCAGCCGGGACAGGAAGGAGACCCAGTACTTC
TRBV5-6	TRBJ2-7	NA	NA	CASSAGNRAYEQYF	TGTGCCAGCAGCGCCGGTAACAGGGCCTACGAGCAGTACTTC
TRBV19	TRBJ2-7	NA	NA	CASSTAGNLYEQYF	TGTGCCAGTAGTACTGCGGGAAATCTATACGAGCAGTACTTC
TRBV7-2	TRBJ1-2	NA	TRBD1	CASSKPGQRNYGYTF	TGTGCCAGCAGCAAACCGGGACAGCGAAACTATGGCTACACCTTC
TRBV27	TRBJ2-7	NA	NA	CASSGPARGVSSYEQYF	TGTGCCAGCAGTGGACCCGCCAGGGGGGTCAGCTCCTACGAGCAGTACTTC
TRBV5-1	TRBJ2-7	few	TRBD1	CASSFDRGQFEQYF	TGCGCCAGCAGCTTCGACAGGGGTCAGTTCGAGCAGTACTTC
TRBV4-1	TRBJ2-1	NA	NA	CASGTNIYNEQFF	TGCGCCTCCGGGACAAATATATACAATGAGCAGTTCTTC
TRBV20-1	TRBJ2-1	NA	NA	CSARTRFEQFF	TGCAGTGCTAGGACTAGATTCGAGCAGTTCTTC
TRBV4-3	TRBJ2-2	NA	NA	CASSEGSDTGELFF	TGCGCCAGCAGTGAGGGATCGGACACCGGGGAGCTGTTTTTT
TRBV5-1	TRBJ2-2	NA	TRBD2	CASSFRMQSGGATGELFF	TGCGCCAGCAGCTTCCGGATGCAAAGCGGGGGGGCTACCGGGGAGCTGTTTTTT
TRBV11-3	TRBJ2-1	NA	TRBD1	CASSSKDRGNEQFF	TGTGCCAGCAGCTCCAAGGACAGGGGGAATGAGCAGTTCTTC
TRBV29-1	TRBJ2-3	NA	TRBD2	CSVPGGGTDTQYF	TGCAGCGTCCCGGGGGGGGGCACAGATACGCAGTATTTT
TRBV9	TRBJ1-1	NA	TRBD1	CASSNGQGGNTEAFF	TGTGCCAGCAGCAATGGACAGGGGGGGAACACTGAAGCTTTCTTT
TRBV12-3/TRBV12-4	TRBJ1-1	NA	NA	CASSLFERTEAFF	TGTGCCAGCAGTTTATTCGAGCGGACTGAAGCTTTCTTT
TRBV24-1	TRBJ2-5	NA	NA	CATSDAVRETQYF	TGTGCCACCAGTGACGCCGTTAGAGAGACCCAGTACTTC
TRBV6-2/TRBV6-3	TRBJ1-5	few	TRBD1	CASSQTGSNQPQHF	TGTGCCAGCAGCCAGACAGGGAGCAATCAGCCCCAGCATTTT
TRBV7-2	TRBJ2-1	NA	TRBD2	CASTLAGGRAYNEQFF	TGTGCCAGCACTTTAGCGGGGGGGCGCGCCTACAATGAGCAGTTCTTC
TRBV19	TRBJ1-5	NA	NA	CASSIIYSNQPQHF	TGTGCCAGTAGTATAATCTATAGCAATCAGCCCCAGCATTTT
TRBV28	TRBJ1-5	NA	NA	CASKTSGLGGQPQHF	TGTGCCAGCAAAACGTCGGGGCTCGGGGGTCAGCCCCAGCATTTT
TRBV2	TRBJ1-5	NA	TRBD1	CASSGWTGGGNQPQHF	TGTGCCAGCAGCGGCTGGACAGGGGGCGGCAATCAGCCCCAGCATTTT
TRBV19	TRBJ2-2	NA	NA	CASSIGYTGELFF	TGTGCCAGTAGTATCGGGTACACCGGGGAGCTGTTTTTT
TRBV5-4	TRBJ1-1	NA	TRBD1	CASSSGQGRTEAFF	TGTGCCAGCAGCTCGGGACAGGGGCGAACTGAAGCTTTCTTT
TRBV10-1	TRBJ2-1	NA	TRBD2	CASSDYSGGANEQFF	TGCGCCAGCAGTGATTATAGCGGGGGGGCCAATGAGCAGTTCTTC
TRBV24-1	TRBJ1-6	NA	TRBD1	CATSDQGQYNSPLHF	TGTGCCACCAGTGATCAGGGACAGTATAATTCACCCCTCCACTTT
TRBV30	TRBJ2-2	NA	NA	CAWSVHGGQTGELFF	TGTGCCTGGAGTGTACACGGGGGGCAAACCGGGGAGCTGTTTTTT
TRBV4-3	TRBJ1-4	NA	NA	CASSPQPRGREKLFF	TGCGCCAGCAGCCCCCAACCCAGGGGAAGGGAAAAACTGTTTTTT
TRBV3-1/TRBV3-2	TRBJ2-1	NA	TRBD2	CASSPLAGGYEQFF	TGTGCCAGCAGCCCTCTAGCGGGAGGCTATGAGCAGTTCTTC
TRBV7-3	TRBJ1-1	NA	TRBD1	CASGQEMNTEAFF	TGTGCCAGCGGACAGGAAATGAACACTGAAGCTTTCTTT
TRBV19	TRBJ2-7	once	NA	CASSIGAGGYEQYF	TGTGCCAGTAGTATAGGCGCAGGGGGGTACGAGCAGTACTTC
TRBV19	TRBJ2-2	NA	NA	CASSIDHIAGRITGELFF	TGTGCCAGTAGTATAGATCACATTGCGGGGCGGATCACCGGGGAGCTGTTTTTT
TRBV10-1	TRBJ2-2	NA	NA	CASSDGRTNTGELFF	TGCGCCAGCAGTGATGGGCGTACGAACACCGGGGAGCTGTTTTTT
TRBV9	TRBJ1-1	NA	NA	CASGREGNTEAFF	TGTGCCAGCGGACGGGAGGGGAACACTGAAGCTTTCTTT
TRBV2	TRBJ2-7	NA	NA	CASSDSDGSYEQYF	TGTGCCAGCAGTGACAGCGACGGCTCCTACGAGCAGTACTTC
TRBV9	TRBJ2-7	NA	NA	CASSVAGGTYEQYF	TGTGCCAGCAGCGTAGCTGGCGGAACCTACGAGCAGTACTTC
TRBV28	TRBJ2-7	NA	TRBD1	CASSLFRGRSEQYF	TGTGCCAGCAGTTTATTCAGGGGGCGGTCCGAGCAGTACTTC
TRBV5-1	TRBJ1-1	NA	NA	CASRDGDTEAFF	TGCGCCAGCAGGGACGGGGACACTGAAGCTTTCTTT
TRBV5-1	TRBJ1-4	NA	NA	CASSLGAGATNEKLFF	TGCGCCAGCAGCTTGGGGGCGGGTGCAACTAATGAAAAACTGTTTTTT
TRBV5-6	TRBJ1-2	once	NA	CASSLVGGYGYTF	TGTGCCAGCAGCCTGGTCGGGGGGTATGGCTACACCTTC
TRBV12-5	TRBJ2-1	once	NA	CASGLAGSYNEQFF	TGTGCTAGTGGTTTGGCGGGTTCCTACAATGAGCAGTTCTTC
TRBV10-2	TRBJ2-3	NA	NA	CASSEVPAADTQYF	TGCGCCAGCAGTGAGGTACCCGCAGCAGATACGCAGTATTTT
TRBV9	TRBJ2-2	NA	TRBD1	CASSGRDRGPTGELFF	TGTGCCAGCAGCGGCCGGGACAGGGGGCCCACCGGGGAGCTGTTTTTT
TRBV2	TRBJ2-7	NA	TRBD1	CASSEYGTAISYEQYF	TGTGCCAGCAGTGAATACGGGACAGCGATCTCCTACGAGCAGTACTTC
TRBV27	TRBJ2-5	NA	NA	CASSLSLGEETQYF	TGTGCCAGCAGTTTAAGTCTGGGAGAAGAGACCCAGTACTTC
TRBV6-5	TRBJ2-5	NA	TRBD2	CASTATSGGFETQYF	TGTGCCAGCACCGCGACTAGCGGGGGGTTTGAGACCCAGTACTTC
TRBV10-3	TRBJ1-1	NA	NA	CAIRRDRNTEAFF	TGTGCCATTCGGCGGGATCGGAACACTGAAGCTTTCTTT
TRBV19	TRBJ1-4	NA	NA	CASSIGGGQNEKLFF	TGTGCCAGTAGTATAGGCGGGGGCCAGAATGAAAAACTGTTTTTT
TRBV21-1	TRBJ2-7	NA	NA	CATKGFTTHEQYF	TGTGCCACGAAGGGGTTCACGACCCACGAGCAGTACTTC
TRBV3-1/TRBV3-2	TRBJ2-7	NA	TRBD1	CASSPPRDRASSYEQYF	TGTGCCAGCAGCCCACCCCGTGACAGGGCTAGCTCCTACGAGCAGTACTTC
TRBV5-4	TRBJ2-3	NA	NA	CASSSAGSTDTQYF	TGTGCCAGCAGCTCGGCAGGGTCCACAGATACGCAGTATTTT